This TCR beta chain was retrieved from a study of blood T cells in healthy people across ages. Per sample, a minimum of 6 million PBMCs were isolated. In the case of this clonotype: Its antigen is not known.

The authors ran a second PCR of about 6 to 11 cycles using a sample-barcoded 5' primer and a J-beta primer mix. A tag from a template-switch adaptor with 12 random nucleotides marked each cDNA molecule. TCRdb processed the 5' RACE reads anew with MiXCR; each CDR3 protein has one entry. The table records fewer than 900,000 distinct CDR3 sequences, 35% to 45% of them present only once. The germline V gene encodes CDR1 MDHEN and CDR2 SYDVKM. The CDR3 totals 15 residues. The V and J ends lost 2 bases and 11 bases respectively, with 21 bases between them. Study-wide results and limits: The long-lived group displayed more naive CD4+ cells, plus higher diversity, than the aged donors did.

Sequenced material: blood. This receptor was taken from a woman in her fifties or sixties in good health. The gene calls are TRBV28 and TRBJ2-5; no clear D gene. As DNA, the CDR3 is TGTGCCAGCAGTTTACATGGAAAGGGTTACAATGAGCAGTACTTC. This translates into CASSLHGKGYNEQYF.